This entry concerns a single TCR beta chain. Its target is unknown. The length of the CDR3 is 13 residues. Germline lookup yields CDR1 SGDLS and CDR2 YYNGEE. Trimming cost V 4 bases and J 6 bases, with 14 bases left between them. Only in-frame clones appear in the TCRdb table, and some are missing; sequencing was by immunoSEQ multiplex PCR. In the table there are some 22,000 clones, 82% of which are singletons. This specimen belongs to a study of T cell responses to AZD1222 COVID-19 vaccine. Points from the study as a whole: When two AZD1222 doses had been given, Spike-specific TCR breadth and depth rose. Across spike, vaccine-associated CD4 TCRs were found, dominant at 160-218 and 743-854.

The TCR originated in an adult in good health. The genes are TRBV9 and TRBJ2-7, with unresolved D. The starting material was peripheral blood, obtained on day 0 of AZD1222 vaccination. This CDR3 reads CASSLTPESEQYF. The DNA of the CDR3 is TGTGCCAGCAGCCTAACTCCGGAATCCGAGCAGTACTTC.